This T cell receptor (beta chain) emerged from a study of cytomegalovirus exposure and HLA in healthy donors. The PCR made use of 60 Vbeta and 13 Jbeta primers. Clones were sequenced by immunoSEQ multiplex PCR, and TCRdb holds only the in-frame ones, with some missing. This sample has under 200,000 clones; less than 90% occur once, and the top ten carry roughly 2.1%. CDR3 length: 15 amino acids. The germline V and J ends were trimmed by 3 bases and 1 base, with 9 bases remaining between them. Germline CDR1 MNHEY, CDR2 SMNVEV (reference sequence). Sequenced input: PBMCs. This TCR derives from a man aged 18-30 years in good health and CMV-seronegative. This sequence joins TRBV27 and TRBJ2-2, with a tentative D call TRBD2 (6 bases). The CDR3 DNA reads TGTGCCAGCAGTTTTATGCGGGGGAACACCGGGGAGCTGTTTTTT. Translation gives CASSFMRGNTGELFF.